This TCR beta chain derives from a study of blood T cell repertoires in COVID-19. Clones were sequenced by immunoSEQ multiplex PCR, and TCRdb holds only the in-frame ones, with some missing. The sample records around 280,000 clones, around 90% being singletons. Participants spanned ages about 18 to 90 years and resided in roughly 26 US areas. The CDR3 spans 13 residues. Germline CDR1 WNHNN, CDR2 SYGVQD (reference sequence). V lost 2 bases and J lost 7, with 9 bases in between. The receptor was derived from a young woman with acute COVID-19. The sample consisted of PBMCs or T cells enriched from blood (not recorded which). The chain employs TRBV10-1 and TRBJ1-5, with no clear D. CDR3 nucleotides: TGCGCCAGCAGTGAGAACCCGGGACAGCCCCAGCATTTT. Amino acid sequence: CASSENPGQPQHF.